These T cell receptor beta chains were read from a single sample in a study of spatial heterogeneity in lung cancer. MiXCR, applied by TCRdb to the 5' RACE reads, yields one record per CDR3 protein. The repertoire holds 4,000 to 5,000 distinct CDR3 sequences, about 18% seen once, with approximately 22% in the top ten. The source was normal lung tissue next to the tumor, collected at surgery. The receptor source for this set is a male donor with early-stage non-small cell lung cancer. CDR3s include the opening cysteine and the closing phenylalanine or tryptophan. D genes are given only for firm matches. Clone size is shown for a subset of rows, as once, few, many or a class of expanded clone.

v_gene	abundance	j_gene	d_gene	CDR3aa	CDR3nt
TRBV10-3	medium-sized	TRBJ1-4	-	CAISEEGQDEKLFF	TGTGCCATCAGTGAGGAGGGTCAGGATGAAAAACTGTTTTTT
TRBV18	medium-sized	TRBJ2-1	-	CASSTRESRGRPNEQFF	TGTGCCAGCTCAACCCGAGAGAGCCGGGGTAGGCCCAATGAGCAGTTCTTC
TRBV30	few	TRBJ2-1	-	CAWNARLHKFF	TGTGCCTGGAATGCTAGGCTCCATAAGTTCTTC
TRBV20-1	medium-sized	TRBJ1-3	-	CSARSTTGRGNTIYF	TGCAGTGCTAGATCTACCACGGGGCGGGGAAACACCATATATTTT
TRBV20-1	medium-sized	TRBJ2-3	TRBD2	CSAYGLAGGGTDTQYF	TGCAGTGCCTATGGGCTAGCGGGAGGAGGTACAGATACGCAGTATTTT
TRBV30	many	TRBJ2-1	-	CAWSPMHNEQFF	TGTGCCTGGAGCCCGATGCACAATGAGCAGTTCTTC
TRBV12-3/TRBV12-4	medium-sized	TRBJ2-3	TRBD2	CASSPFDPGSGERYTQYF	TGTGCCAGCAGTCCCTTCGATCCGGGTAGCGGGGAAAGGTATACGCAGTATTTT
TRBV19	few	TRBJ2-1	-	CASTANEKDSFPNEQFF	TGTGCCAGTACAGCGAATGAGAAGGACAGCTTCCCTAATGAGCAGTTCTTC
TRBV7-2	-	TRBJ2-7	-	CASSLDYEQYF	TGTGCCAGCAGCTTAGATTACGAGCAGTACTTC
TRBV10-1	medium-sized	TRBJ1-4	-	CASSDRGKGDGKLFF	TGCGCCAGCAGTGATCGGGGAAAGGGGGACGGAAAACTGTTTTTT
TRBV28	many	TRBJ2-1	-	CASSPGVSEQFF	TGTGCCAGCAGTCCCGGAGTCAGTGAGCAGTTCTTC
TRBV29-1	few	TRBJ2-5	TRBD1	CSVGRLGQGESGTQYF	TGCAGCGTCGGAAGATTAGGACAGGGGGAGAGTGGGACCCAGTACTTC
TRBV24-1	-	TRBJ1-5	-	CATSGSPNQPQHF	TGTGCCACCAGTGGCTCCCCCAATCAGCCCCAGCATTTT
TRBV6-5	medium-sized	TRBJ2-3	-	CASALEGPDTDTQYF	TGTGCCAGCGCGTTAGAGGGACCCGACACAGATACGCAGTATTTT
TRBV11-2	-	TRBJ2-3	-	CASSLGTPTDTQYF	TGTGCCAGCAGCTTAGGGACCCCCACAGATACGCAGTATTTT
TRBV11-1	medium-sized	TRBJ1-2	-	CASSEEGGVYGYTF	TGTGCCAGCAGCGAGGAAGGAGGGGTCTATGGCTACACCTTC
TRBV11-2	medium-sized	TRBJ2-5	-	CASRPWDTYQETQYF	TGTGCCAGCCGGCCGTGGGATACGTACCAAGAGACCCAGTACTTC
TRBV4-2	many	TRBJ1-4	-	CASSQDPLGPNEKLFF	TGTGCCAGCAGCCAGGACCCTTTGGGGCCGAATGAAAAACTGTTTTTT
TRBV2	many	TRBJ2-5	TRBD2	CASSRLAAQETQYF	TGTGCCAGCAGTCGACTAGCGGCCCAAGAGACCCAGTACTTC
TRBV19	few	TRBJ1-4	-	CASIPGLKLFF	TGTGCCAGTATCCCGGGCCTCAAACTGTTTTTT
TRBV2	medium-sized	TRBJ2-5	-	CASSDDGGSAETQYF	TGTGCCAGCAGTGATGATGGGGGGTCTGCAGAGACCCAGTACTTC
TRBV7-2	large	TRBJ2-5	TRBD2	CASSFWVAGKQETQYF	TGTGCCAGCAGCTTCTGGGTAGCGGGGAAACAAGAGACCCAGTACTTC
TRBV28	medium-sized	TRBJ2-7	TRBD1	CASGRGGSRVREQYF	TGTGCCAGCGGCCGAGGGGGCAGTCGGGTGCGCGAGCAGTACTTC
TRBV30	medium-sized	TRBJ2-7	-	CAWSSLFEQYF	TGTGCCTGGAGTAGTCTTTTCGAGCAGTACTTC
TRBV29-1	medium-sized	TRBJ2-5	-	CSVATFGPETQYF	TGCAGCGTTGCCACCTTCGGTCCAGAGACCCAGTACTTC
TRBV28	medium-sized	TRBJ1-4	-	CASRSTGTTNEKLFF	TGTGCCAGCAGGTCGACGGGAACAACTAATGAAAAACTGTTTTTT
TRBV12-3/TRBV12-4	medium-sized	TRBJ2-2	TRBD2	CASSPTSVGELFF	TGTGCCAGCAGTCCCACTAGCGTCGGGGAGCTGTTTTTT
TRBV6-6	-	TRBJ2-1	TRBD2	CASSGGAYGEQFF	TGTGCCAGCAGCGGGGGGGCATACGGTGAGCAGTTCTTC
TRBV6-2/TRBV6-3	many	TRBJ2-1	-	CASRLLGGHTNEQFF	TGTGCCAGCAGATTGTTGGGGGGGCATACGAATGAGCAGTTCTTC
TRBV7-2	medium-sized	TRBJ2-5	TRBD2	CASSSVSGSPGETQYF	TGTGCCAGCAGCTCCGTTAGCGGGAGTCCCGGGGAGACCCAGTACTTC
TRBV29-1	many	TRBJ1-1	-	CSVGIEGTTEAFF	TGCAGCGTTGGGATCGAAGGGACCACTGAAGCTTTCTTT
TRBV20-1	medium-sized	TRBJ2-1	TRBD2	CSVLARLASHEQFF	TGCAGTGTCCTTGCCCGACTAGCGTCTCATGAGCAGTTCTTC
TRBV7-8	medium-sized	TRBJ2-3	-	CASSDPLVGAGSTDTQYF	TGTGCCAGCAGCGATCCCTTAGTGGGGGCTGGGAGCACAGATACGCAGTATTTT
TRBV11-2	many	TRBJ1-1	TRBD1	CASSAHSGTGPGEAFF	TGTGCCAGCAGCGCCCACTCCGGGACAGGGCCGGGGGAAGCTTTCTTT
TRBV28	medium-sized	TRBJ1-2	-	CASSLEGYGYTF	TGTGCCAGCAGTTTGGAAGGGTATGGCTACACCTTC
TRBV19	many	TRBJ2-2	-	CASSIGTLGGELFF	TGTGCCAGTAGTATTGGAACCCTAGGCGGGGAGCTGTTTTTT
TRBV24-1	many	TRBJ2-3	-	CATNGGYTDTQYF	TGTGCCACCAACGGCGGTTACACAGATACGCAGTATTTT
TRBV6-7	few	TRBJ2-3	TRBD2	CASRKRGHTDTQYF	TGTGCCAGCAGGAAGCGGGGGCACACAGATACGCAGTATTTT
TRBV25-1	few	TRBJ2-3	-	CASSVQGTDTQYF	TGTGCCAGCAGTGTTCAGGGCACAGATACGCAGTATTTT
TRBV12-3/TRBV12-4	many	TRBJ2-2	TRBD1	CASSFDRGLGTGELFF	TGTGCCAGCAGTTTCGACAGGGGGCTGGGTACCGGGGAGCTGTTTTTT
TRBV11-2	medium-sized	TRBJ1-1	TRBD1	CASSFSSTGDTEAFF	TGTGCCAGCAGCTTCTCCTCGACAGGGGACACTGAAGCTTTCTTT
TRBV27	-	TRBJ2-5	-	CASSLGGGAYQETQYF	TGTGCCAGCAGTTTAGGTGGGGGGGCGTACCAAGAGACCCAGTACTTC
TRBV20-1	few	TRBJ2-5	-	CSATTPDRQPIGETQYF	TGCAGTGCAACCACCCCGGACAGACAGCCGATCGGGGAGACCCAGTACTTC
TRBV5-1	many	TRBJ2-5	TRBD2	CASSSSLAGGQETQYF	TGCGCCAGCAGCTCGTCACTAGCGGGGGGACAAGAGACCCAGTACTTC
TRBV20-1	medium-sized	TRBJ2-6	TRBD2	CSARGLAGGVPSGANVLTF	TGCAGTGCTAGAGGGCTAGCGGGAGGCGTACCCTCTGGGGCCAACGTCCTGACTTTC
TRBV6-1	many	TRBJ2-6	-	CASRLIGGSGANVLTF	TGTGCGAGCAGGCTTATCGGGGGATCTGGGGCCAACGTCCTGACTTTC
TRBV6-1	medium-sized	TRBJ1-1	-	CASSEVFRNTEAFF	TGTGCCAGCAGTGAAGTCTTCAGGAACACTGAAGCTTTCTTT
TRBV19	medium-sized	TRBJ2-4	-	CASSSGQSRAKNIQYF	TGTGCCAGTAGTTCAGGGCAGTCACGAGCCAAAAACATTCAGTACTTC
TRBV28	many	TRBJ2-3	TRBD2	CASSWGLAGTDTQYF	TGTGCCAGCAGTTGGGGACTAGCGGGCACAGATACGCAGTATTTT
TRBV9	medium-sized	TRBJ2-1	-	CASSVALHGSNEQFF	TGTGCCAGCAGCGTAGCCCTACACGGTAGCAATGAGCAGTTCTTC
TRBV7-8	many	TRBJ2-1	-	CASSSLEWRANEQFF	TGTGCCAGCAGTTCGTTGGAGTGGCGGGCAAATGAGCAGTTCTTC
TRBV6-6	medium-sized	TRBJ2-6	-	CASSRFSGANVLTF	TGTGCCAGCAGTCGATTCTCTGGGGCCAACGTCCTGACTTTC
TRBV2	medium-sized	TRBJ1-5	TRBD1	CASSADRGVQPQHF	TGTGCCAGCAGTGCGGACAGGGGGGTTCAGCCCCAGCATTTT
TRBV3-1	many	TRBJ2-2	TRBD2	CASSQEFGLAGVDTGELFF	TGTGCCAGCAGCCAAGAATTCGGGCTAGCGGGAGTGGACACCGGGGAGCTGTTTTTT
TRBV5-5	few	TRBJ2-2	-	CASSAQGTGELFF	TGTGCCAGCAGCGCCCAGGGGACCGGGGAGCTGTTTTTT
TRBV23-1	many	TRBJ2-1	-	CASTGLSNEQFF	TGCGCCAGCACCGGACTCAGCAATGAGCAGTTCTTC
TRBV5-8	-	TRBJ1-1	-	CASSFARFNEAFF	TGTGCCAGCAGCTTTGCAAGGTTTAATGAAGCTTTCTTT